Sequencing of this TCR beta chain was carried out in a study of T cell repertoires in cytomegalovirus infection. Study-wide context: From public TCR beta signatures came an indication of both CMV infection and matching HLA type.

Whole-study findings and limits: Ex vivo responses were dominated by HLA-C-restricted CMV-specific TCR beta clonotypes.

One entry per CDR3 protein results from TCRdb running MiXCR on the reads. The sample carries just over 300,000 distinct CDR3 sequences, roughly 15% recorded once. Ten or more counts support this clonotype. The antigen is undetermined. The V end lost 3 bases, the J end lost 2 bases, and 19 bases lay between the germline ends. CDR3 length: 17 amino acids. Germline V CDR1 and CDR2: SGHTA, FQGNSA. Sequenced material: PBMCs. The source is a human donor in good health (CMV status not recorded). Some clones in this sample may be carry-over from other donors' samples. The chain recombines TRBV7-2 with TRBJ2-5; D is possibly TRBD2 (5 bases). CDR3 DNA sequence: TGTGCCAGCAGCTTGGGCTTCGGGGTTGGCAGTCAAGAGACCCAGTACTTC. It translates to CASSLGFGVGSQETQYF.